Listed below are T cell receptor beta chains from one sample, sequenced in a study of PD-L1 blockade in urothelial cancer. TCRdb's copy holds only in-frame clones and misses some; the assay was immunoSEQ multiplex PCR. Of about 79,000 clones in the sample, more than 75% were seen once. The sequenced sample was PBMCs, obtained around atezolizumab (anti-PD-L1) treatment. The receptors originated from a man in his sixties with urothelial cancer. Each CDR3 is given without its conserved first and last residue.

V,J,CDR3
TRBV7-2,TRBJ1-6,ASSLSPALEISPLH
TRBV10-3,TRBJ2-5,AISESADRRGGRETQY
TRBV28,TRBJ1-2,ASSLIGTPNYGYT
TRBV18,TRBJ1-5,ASSPRQGVGQPQH
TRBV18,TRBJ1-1,ASSLRTGETEAF
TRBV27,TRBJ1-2,ASLDSIYGYT
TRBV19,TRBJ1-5,ASSRTDRAGNQPQH
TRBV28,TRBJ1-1,ASTGPGVVNTEAF
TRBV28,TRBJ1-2,ASSFPPGNYGYT
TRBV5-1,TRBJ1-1,ASSQGQGAMNTEAF
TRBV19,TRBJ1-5,ASSMSGGNQPQH
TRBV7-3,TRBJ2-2,ASSLTSSTGELF
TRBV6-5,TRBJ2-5,ASRKTYGISETQY
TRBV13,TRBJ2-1,ASRTSGGKHNEQF
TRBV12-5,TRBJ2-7,ASLRDRGPEQY
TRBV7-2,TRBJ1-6,ASSLGQGATSPLH